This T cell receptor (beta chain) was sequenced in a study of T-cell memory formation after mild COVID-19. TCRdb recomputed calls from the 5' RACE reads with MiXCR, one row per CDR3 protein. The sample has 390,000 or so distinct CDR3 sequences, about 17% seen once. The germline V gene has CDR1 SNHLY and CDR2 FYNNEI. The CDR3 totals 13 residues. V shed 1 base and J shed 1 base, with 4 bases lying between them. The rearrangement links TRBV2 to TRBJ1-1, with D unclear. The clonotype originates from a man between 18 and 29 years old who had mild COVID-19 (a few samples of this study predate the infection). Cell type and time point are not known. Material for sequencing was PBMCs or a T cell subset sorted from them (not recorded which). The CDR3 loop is CASSEVENTEAFF. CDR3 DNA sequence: TGTGCCAGCAGTGAAGTCGAGAACACTGAAGCTTTCTTT.